The clone carrying this T cell receptor beta chain occurred a few times. The source of the sample is a study of T cells after yellow fever vaccination. This CDR3 spans 14 amino acids. V lost 6 bases and J lost 3, with 11 bases in between. Each CDR3 protein gets one entry after TCRdb re-called the 5' RACE reads with MiXCR. Counted here are approximately 160,000 distinct CDR3 sequences, 9.3% occurring once; the ten biggest clones make up around 35%. The TCR was taken from a young man who received the YFV17D yellow fever vaccine. The sequencing used CD8+ T cells sorted from PBMCs, collected 45 days after the yellow fever booster vaccination. V gene TRBV12-3 or TRBV12-4 combines with J gene TRBJ2-2, with D perhaps given as TRBD1 or TRBD2 (5 bases each). The chain's CDR3 is CASSPRGDTGELFF. The CDR3 nucleotides are TGTGCCAGCAGCCCCCGGGGCGACACCGGGGAGCTGTTTTTT.